A selection of T cell receptor beta chains follows, all from one sample in a study of control samples from healthy donors and cancer patients. TCRdb's table, derived via immunoSEQ multiplex PCR, lists solely in-frame clones and lacks some. The sample shows approximately 70,000 clones, approximately 83% of them seen only once. The sequenced sample consisted of blood. Receptors originate from a man between 60 and 75 years old in good health. CDR3s include the opening cysteine and the closing phenylalanine or tryptophan. A D gene is named only where the DNA matches it firmly. Clone size is stated in some rows and not others, as once, few, many or a class when expanded.

TRBJ2-1 | TRBD2 | - | TRBV11-3 | CASSLEGGGRGQFF | TGTGCCAGCAGCTTAGAGGGCGGGGGTAGGGGGCAGTTCTTC
TRBJ2-1 | - | - | TRBV7-9 | CASSPAMNYNEQFF | TGTGCCAGCAGCCCCGCTATGAACTACAATGAGCAGTTCTTC
TRBJ2-5 | - | - | TRBV28 | CASSLSGGETQYF | TGTGCCAGCAGTTTATCAGGAGGGGAGACCCAGTACTTC
TRBJ2-2 | - | - | TRBV19 | CASSIVYSITNTGELFF | TGTGCCAGTAGTATAGTGTACTCGATTACGAACACCGGGGAGCTGTTTTTT
TRBJ2-1 | TRBD2 | - | TRBV7-9 | CASSLASGSDEQFF | TGTGCCAGCAGCTTAGCTAGCGGGAGCGATGAGCAGTTCTTC
TRBJ1-2 | TRBD1 | - | TRBV6-1 | CASSDPGQGGRGYTF | TGTGCCAGCAGTGACCCGGGACAGGGGGGCAGGGGCTACACCTTC
TRBJ1-2 | - | - | TRBV21-1 | CASSKATGTGHFNYGYTF | TGTGCCAGCAGCAAAGCAACCGGGACAGGCCATTTTAACTATGGCTACACCTTC
TRBJ2-7 | - | - | TRBV7-2 | CASSNSYEQYF | TGTGCCAGCAGCAATTCCTACGAGCAGTACTTC
TRBJ2-3 | - | - | TRBV21-1 | CASSKVAEREGHWDTQYF | TGTGCCAGCAGCAAAGTTGCGGAGCGGGAGGGCCATTGGGATACGCAGTATTTT
TRBJ2-2 | - | - | TRBV29-1 | CSGTANTGELFF | TGCAGCGGGACAGCCAACACCGGGGAGCTGTTTTTT
TRBJ2-7 | - | - | TRBV7-2 | CASSFEGVDYEQYF | TGTGCCAGCAGCTTCGAGGGGGTGGACTACGAGCAGTACTTC
TRBJ1-2 | - | - | TRBV6-5 | CASSSTVSGGYTF | TGTGCCAGCAGTTCGACAGTGTCGGGAGGCTACACCTTC
TRBJ2-3 | - | - | TRBV10-3 | CAISESPEWTDTQYF | TGTGCCATCAGTGAGTCTCCGGAGTGGACAGATACGCAGTATTTT
TRBJ1-4 | - | - | TRBV2 | CASEGGGSGEKLFF | TGTGCCAGCGAGGGGGGGGGATCAGGTGAAAAACTGTTTTTT
TRBJ2-5 | TRBD2 | - | TRBV7-2 | CASSSGLVKPQETQYF | TGTGCCAGCAGCTCCGGACTAGTAAAACCCCAAGAGACCCAGTACTTC
TRBJ1-1 | - | - | TRBV19 | CASSAQFTMNTEAFF | TGTGCCAGTAGCGCACAGTTTACCATGAACACTGAAGCTTTCTTT
TRBJ1-6 | TRBD1 | - | TRBV9 | CASSLRDRVTYNSPLHF | TGTGCCAGCAGCCTTCGGGACAGGGTAACCTATAATTCACCCCTCCACTTT
TRBJ2-2 | - | - | TRBV7-2 | CASSFGGQRTGELFF | TGTGCCAGCAGCTTCGGGGGACAGCGGACCGGGGAGCTGTTTTTT
TRBJ1-4 | - | - | TRBV5-1 | CASSFGRENEKLFF | TGCGCCAGCAGCTTCGGCAGAGAGAATGAAAAACTGTTTTTT
TRBJ2-1 | - | - | TRBV6-5 | CASGPSEEYNEQFF | TGTGCCAGCGGCCCTAGCGAAGAGTACAATGAGCAGTTCTTC
TRBJ1-2 | - | - | TRBV24-1 | CATSDPQGDGLGGYTF | TGTGCCACCAGTGATCCCCAAGGGGATGGGCTGGGTGGCTACACCTTC
TRBJ1-5 | - | once | TRBV5-6 | CASSVTGKNQPQHF | TGTGCCAGCAGCGTTACAGGGAAGAATCAGCCCCAGCATTTT
TRBJ2-7 | - | - | TRBV15 | CATSRESLGNEQYF | TGTGCCACCAGCAGAGAATCTTTGGGTAACGAGCAGTACTTC
TRBJ2-2 | - | - | TRBV4-1 | CASSQALVAGELFF | TGCGCCAGCAGCCAAGCCCTAGTCGCCGGGGAGCTGTTTTTT
TRBJ2-4 | - | - | TRBV11-2 | CASSLPRTQSLAKNIQYF | TGTGCCAGCAGCTTACCGCGGACGCAGTCACTAGCCAAAAACATTCAGTACTTC
TRBJ2-1 | - | - | TRBV2 | CASSEGGGARFYNEQFF | TGTGCCAGCAGTGAAGGGGGTGGGGCCCGGTTCTACAATGAGCAGTTCTTC
TRBJ2-2 | - | - | TRBV7-2 | CASSLASLVKAGELFF | TGTGCCAGCAGCTTAGCGTCACTAGTTAAAGCCGGGGAGCTGTTTTTT
TRBJ2-5 | TRBD2 | - | TRBV19 | CASSDTGTSLKTQYF | TGTGCCAGTAGTGACACCGGGACTAGCTTGAAGACCCAGTACTTC
TRBJ1-2 | TRBD1 | once | TRBV10-3 | CAISEPANRGRSYGYTF | TGTGCCATCAGCGAACCGGCTAACAGGGGGCGAAGCTATGGCTACACCTTC
TRBJ1-3 | - | - | TRBV11-2 | CASSLDGQLRNTIYF | TGTGCCAGCAGCTTAGATGGGCAGCTAAGAAACACCATATATTTT
TRBJ2-3 | TRBD2 | - | TRBV28 | CASSVSGMSTDTQYF | TGTGCCAGCAGTGTTAGCGGGATGAGCACAGATACGCAGTATTTT
TRBJ2-1 | TRBD2 | - | TRBV7-2 | CASSWGLAGGFSSYNEQFF | TGTGCCAGCAGCTGGGGACTAGCGGGAGGCTTCAGCTCCTACAATGAGCAGTTCTTC
TRBJ2-7 | - | few | TRBV7-9 | CASSLAYSYEQYF | TGTGCCAGCAGCTTAGCGTACTCCTACGAGCAGTACTTC
TRBJ1-6 | - | - | TRBV13 | CASSLGQGSNSPLHF | TGTGCCAGCAGCTTAGGACAGGGCAGTAATTCACCCCTCCACTTT
TRBJ2-1 | - | once | TRBV3-1/TRBV3-2 | CASSPRAGSSYNEQFF | TGTGCCAGCAGCCCAAGAGCGGGCAGCTCCTACAATGAGCAGTTCTTC
TRBJ1-1 | TRBD1 | once | TRBV28 | CASSPSDRSRAEAFF | TGTGCCAGCAGTCCGTCGGACAGGAGCAGGGCCGAAGCTTTCTTT
TRBJ2-6 | - | - | TRBV14 | CASSSTGTGANVLTF | TGTGCCAGCAGCTCCACAGGGACTGGGGCCAACGTCCTGACTTTC
TRBJ1-4 | - | - | TRBV2 | CASSEAGVANEKLFF | TGTGCCAGCAGTGAGGCGGGGGTTGCTAATGAAAAACTGTTTTTT
TRBJ2-7 | - | - | TRBV29-1 | CSVGLAREQYF | TGCAGCGTTGGGCTAGCTCGCGAGCAGTACTTC
TRBJ2-1 | TRBD2 | - | TRBV6-1 | CASSERVLAGGNEQFF | TGTGCCAGCAGTGAACGGGTACTAGCGGGAGGTAATGAGCAGTTCTTC
TRBJ2-1 | TRBD2 | - | TRBV18 | CASSGTSGDYNEQFF | TGTGCCAGCTCAGGGACTAGCGGGGATTACAATGAGCAGTTCTTC
TRBJ1-6 | - | - | TRBV28 | CASSRGGRFNSPLHF | TGTGCCAGCAGCCGGGGGGGCCGCTTTAACTCACCCCTCCACTTT
TRBJ2-1 | - | - | TRBV3-1/TRBV3-2 | CASSQLVYEQFF | TGTGCCAGCAGCCAACTAGTCTATGAGCAGTTCTTC
TRBJ2-1 | TRBD2 | - | TRBV18 | CASSQLAGDNEQFF | TGTGCCAGCTCCCAACTAGCGGGAGACAATGAGCAGTTCTTC
TRBJ2-7 | - | few | TRBV6-5 | CASSYHNGEQYF | TGTGCCAGCAGTTACCACAACGGCGAGCAGTACTTC
TRBJ2-1 | - | - | TRBV6-2/TRBV6-3 | CASSYSGQPGGEQFF | TGTGCCAGCAGTTACTCTGGACAGCCAGGGGGGGAGCAGTTCTTC
TRBJ2-5 | - | once | TRBV18 | CASSLGPAPETQYF | TGTGCCAGCTCACTCGGGCCCGCCCCCGAGACCCAGTACTTC
TRBJ2-1 | - | - | TRBV7-9 | CASSLWGSSYNEQFF | TGTGCCAGCAGCTTGTGGGGGAGCTCCTACAATGAGCAGTTCTTC
TRBJ1-2 | - | - | TRBV7-2 | CASSPRVGANYGYTF | TGTGCCAGCAGCCCGAGGGTAGGGGCTAACTATGGCTACACCTTC
TRBJ2-1 | - | few | TRBV5-1 | CASSLVGDRANEQFF | TGCGCCAGCAGCTTGGTGGGGGATAGGGCGAATGAGCAGTTCTTC
TRBJ1-3 | - | - | TRBV5-1 | CASSLGQVSGNTIYF | TGCGCCAGCAGCTTGGGACAGGTCTCTGGAAACACCATATATTTT
TRBJ2-3 | - | - | TRBV20-1 | CSAGPTDTQYF | TGCAGTGCTGGGCCCACAGATACGCAGTATTTT
TRBJ2-1 | TRBD2 | - | TRBV27 | CASRSGEGGYNEQFF | TGTGCCAGCCGGAGCGGGGAGGGCGGCTACAATGAGCAGTTCTTC